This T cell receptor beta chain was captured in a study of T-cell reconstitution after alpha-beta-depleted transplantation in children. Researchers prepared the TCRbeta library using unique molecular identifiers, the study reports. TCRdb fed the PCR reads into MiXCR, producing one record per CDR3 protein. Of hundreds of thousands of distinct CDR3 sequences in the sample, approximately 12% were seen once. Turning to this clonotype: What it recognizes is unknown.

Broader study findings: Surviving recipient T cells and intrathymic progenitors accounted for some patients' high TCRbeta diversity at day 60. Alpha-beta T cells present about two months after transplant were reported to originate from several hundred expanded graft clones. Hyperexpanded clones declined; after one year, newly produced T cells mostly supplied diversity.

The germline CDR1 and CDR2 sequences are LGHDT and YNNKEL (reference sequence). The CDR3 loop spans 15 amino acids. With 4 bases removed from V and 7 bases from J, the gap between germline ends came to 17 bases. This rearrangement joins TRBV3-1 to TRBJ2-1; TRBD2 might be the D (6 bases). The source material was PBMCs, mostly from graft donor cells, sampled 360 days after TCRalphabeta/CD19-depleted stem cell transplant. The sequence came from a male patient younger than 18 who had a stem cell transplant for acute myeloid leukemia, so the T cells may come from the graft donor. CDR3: CASSRIAGSSNEQFF. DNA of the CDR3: TGTGCCAGCAGCCGAATTGCCGGGAGTAGTAATGAGCAGTTCTTC.